The 29 T cell receptor beta chains listed next were all sequenced from one sample in a study of cytotoxic CD8 clonotypes in ibrutinib-treated CLL. TCRdb's table, derived via immunoSEQ multiplex PCR, lists solely in-frame clones and lacks some. Of some 200,000 clones detected, about 75% appear once; the ten largest clones hold over 5.5%. The input for sequencing was PBMCs, taken after 12 months of ibrutinib treatment. The receptors originated from a human donor with chronic lymphocytic leukemia.

The chain has TRBV18 and TRBJ1-1; D gene uncertain. Germline CDR1 reads KGHSH; CDR2 reads LQKENI. CDR3 length equals 11 residues. The V end was cut by 3 bases, the J end by 7 bases, with 6 bases between. The CDR3 sequence: CASSPTDEAFF. CDR3 coding DNA: TGTGCCAGCTCACCGACCGATGAAGCTTTCTTT.

The chain recombines TRBV27 with TRBJ2-3; perhaps D is TRBD1 or TRBD2 (5 bases each). V lost 5 bases to trimming and J lost 11 bases, with 26 bases between them. The CDR3 sequence is 16 residues long. Germline-derived CDR1 and CDR2 are MNHEY and SMNVEV (reference sequence). CDR3 amino acids: CASSPQRAGPTGMQYF. The CDR3, as DNA: TGTGCCAGCAGTCCCCAGAGGGCAGGCCCCACAGGAATGCAGTATTTT.

The chain has TRBV6-6 and TRBJ1-4, with 11 bases matching TRBD1. In germline, CDR1 is MNHNY, CDR2 SVGAGI (reference sequence). V dropped 4 bases and J dropped 7; count of bases not matched to a gene: 8. The CDR3 sequence is 16 residues long. The CDR3 DNA sequence: TGTGCCAGCAGTTCCTTCCGGACAGGGGGCAGTGAAAAACTGTTTTTT. Its protein is CASSSFRTGGSEKLFF.

The CDR3 loop reads CASTPRDRPTNTEAFF. The DNA for the CDR3 is TGTGCCAGCACCCCTCGAGACAGGCCCACGAACACTGAAGCTTTCTTT. This chain joins TRBV6-6 and TRBJ1-1; tentatively, D is TRBD1 (6 bases). Germline values: CDR1 MNHNY, CDR2 SVGAGI (reference sequence). This CDR3 comprises 16 residues. The ends were cut back, 7 bases at V and 1 base at J, with 19 bases in the middle.

At least ten counts were recorded for this clone. The chain has TRBV2 and TRBJ2-1; 7 bases are a match to TRBD2. Germline trimming cut 4 bases from V and 9 bases from J; bases unmatched to any gene: 3. Germline V gene lookup returns CDR1 SNHLY and CDR2 FYNNEI. The length of the CDR3 is 12 residues. Written as DNA, the CDR3 is TGTGCCAGCAGTGTCGAGCGGGGTGAGCAGTTCTTC. Protein product: CASSVERGEQFF.

This chain uses TRBV5-4 with TRBJ2-3; D is unclear. The germline CDR1 and CDR2 sequences are SGHNT and YYREEE (reference sequence). V lost 3 bases, J lost 2 bases, and 13 bases lay in between. CDR3 length equals 15 residues. CDR3 DNA sequence: TGTGCCAGCAGCTCTTGGTTAGAGCCCACAGATACGCAGTATTTT. Translation: CASSSWLEPTDTQYF.

The chain recombines TRBV5-1 with TRBJ2-3; 10 bases are a match to TRBD2. Germline CDR1 is SGHRS and CDR2 is YFSETQ. The CDR3 consists of 16 residues. V trimming: 4 bases; J trimming: 2 bases; junction bases outside the gene matches: 7. CDR3 sequence reads: CASSPPSGGATDTQYF. The CDR3 DNA reads TGCGCCAGCAGCCCCCCGAGCGGGGGGGCCACAGATACGCAGTATTTT.

The V call is TRBV7-8, the J call TRBJ2-1, with D tentatively TRBD2 (5 bases). V gave up 3 bases and J gave up 9 bases, with 15 bases separating them. The CDR3 consists of 14 residues. Per germline, CDR1 SGHVS and CDR2 FQNEAQ. CDR3 loop: CASSLPMRSGEQFF. The CDR3 DNA reads TGTGCCAGCAGCTTGCCCATGAGGAGCGGTGAGCAGTTCTTC.

The J gene is TRBJ1-2, the V gene TRBV5-4; D is uncertain. The ends were cut back, 0 bases at V and 4 bases at J, with 7 bases in the middle. Per the germline V gene, CDR1 is SGHNT and CDR2 is YYREEE (reference sequence). The CDR3 totals 13 residues. The CDR3 protein is CASSLESGYGYTF. The CDR3 nucleotides read TGTGCCAGCAGCTTGGAGTCGGGCTATGGCTACACCTTC.

This clone has only a few counts. The chain has TRBV28 and TRBJ1-5; 7 positions match TRBD1. Germline V lookup: CDR1 MDHEN, CDR2 SYDVKM. This CDR3 comprises 13 residues. The CDR3 bases are TGTGCAGGGGGCCTTGTGGGCAATCAGCCCCAGCATTTT. Protein product: CAGGLVGNQPQHF. Complete variable domain (other parts from reference TRBV28 and TRBJ1-5): DVKVTQSSRYLVKRTGEKVFLECVQDMDHENMFWYRQDPGLGLRLIYFSYDVKMKEKGDIPEGYSVSREKKERFSLILESASTNQTSMYLCAGGLVGNQPQHFGDGTRLSIL.

The V and J genes are TRBV11-2 and TRBJ1-2; no definite D call. V dropped 5 bases and J dropped 7 bases, with 14 bases sitting between them. The CDR3 covers 13 residues. Germline CDR1 reads SGHAT; CDR2 reads FQNNGV. The CDR3 is CASSPAYLGGYTF. In nucleotides, the CDR3 is TGTGCCAGCAGCCCAGCTTACCTGGGTGGCTACACCTTC.

The gene calls are TRBV7-2 and TRBJ2-3; D is perhaps TRBD1 or TRBD2 (5 bases each). The CDR3 runs to 14 residues. Per the germline V gene, CDR1 is SGHTA and CDR2 is FQGNSA. Trimming left V 5 bases short and J 6 bases short, with 15 bases between. The CDR3 sequence is CASSRERGVDTQYF. CDR3 in DNA: TGTGCCAGCAGCCGAGAGAGGGGTGTGGATACGCAGTATTTT.

This chain connects TRBV11-3 to TRBJ1-1; D remains ambiguous. The V end lost 2 bases, the J end lost 4 bases, and 8 bases lay between the germline ends. The CDR3 has 13 residues. Germline V gene data show CDR1 as SGHNT and CDR2 as YENEEA. CDR3: CASSLPGFTEAFF. The CDR3 bases are TGTGCCAGCAGCTTACCGGGGTTCACTGAAGCTTTCTTT.

The CDR3 DNA is TGTGCCAGCAGCTTAGCGATAGGGAGCTCCTACAATGAGCAGTTCTTC. This gives the protein CASSLAIGSSYNEQFF. The chain is built from TRBV7-9 and TRBJ2-1, with a tentative D call TRBD2 (5 bases). Germline V lookup: CDR1 SEHNR, CDR2 FQNEAQ (reference sequence). The CDR3 has 16 residues. Between the trimmed V and J ends, which lost 0 bases and 0 bases, there was a span of 9 bases.

The V call is TRBV4-1, the J call TRBJ2-2; TRBD1 is a possible D gene (6 bases). CDR3 length: 14 residues. Germline CDR1 MGHRA, CDR2 YSYEKL. Trimming took off 3 bases at V and 8 bases at J, with 13 bases between the two ends. The CDR3 bases are TGCGCCAGCAGCCATGACAGGTTTTTGGGGGAGCTGTTTTTT. Encoded protein: CASSHDRFLGELFF.

This chain joins TRBV19 and TRBJ2-1; 12 nucleotides agree with TRBD2. Germline loops: CDR1 LNHDA, CDR2 SQIVND (reference sequence). CDR3 length: 15 amino acids. J lost 4 bases, V lost 3 bases, and 1 base had no gene match. This chain's CDR3 is CASSIGLAGYNEQFF. The CDR3 bases are TGTGCCAGTAGTATTGGACTAGCGGGGTACAATGAGCAGTTCTTC.

This clone was seen more than once but under ten times. This chain joins TRBV20-1 and TRBJ2-7; D unclear. CDR3 length: 11 residues. Trimming took off 5 bases at V and 9 bases at J, with 14 bases between the two ends. The germline V gene encodes CDR1 DFQATT and CDR2 SNEGSKA (reference sequence). Here the CDR3 reads CSAPTGPRQYF. CDR3 nucleotides: TGCAGTGCTCCCACGGGCCCTCGGCAGTACTTC.

This clone was counted a single time. The chain is built from TRBV27 and TRBJ1-5; no definite D call. Germline V gene sequence: CDR1 MNHEY, CDR2 SMNVEV (reference sequence). This CDR3 is built from 14 residues. V dropped 2 bases and J dropped 10 bases, with 15 bases sitting between them. The CDR3 sequence is CASSLRPAVEPQHF. The CDR3 region has the DNA TGTGCCAGCAGTTTACGGCCGGCAGTTGAACCCCAGCATTTT.

The CDR3 sequence is CATARLGTQETQYF. Written as DNA, the CDR3 is TGTGCCACTGCCCGGTTGGGGACACAAGAGACCCAGTACTTC. This chain connects TRBV19 to TRBJ2-5; tentative D call: TRBD1 (6 bases). The CDR3 contains 14 residues. CDR1 and CDR2 from the germline V gene are LNHDA and SQIVND (reference sequence). V dropped 10 bases and J dropped 2 bases, with 17 bases sitting between them.

The rearrangement links TRBV28 to TRBJ1-2; D call uncertain. The CDR3 consists of 12 residues. V lost 3 bases to trimming and J lost 3 bases, with 5 bases between them. The germline CDR1 and CDR2 sequences are MDHEN and SYDVKM. CDR3 sequence reads: CASSLGYYGYTF. CDR3 sequence (DNA): TGTGCCAGCAGTTTGGGCTACTATGGCTACACCTTC.

The table lists this clone with a few counts. V and J are TRBV18 and TRBJ2-3; perhaps TRBD2 as D (7 bases). The germline CDR1 and CDR2 sequences are KGHSH and LQKENI. The CDR3 has 14 amino acids. The ends were cut back, 4 bases at V and 5 bases at J, with 13 bases in the middle. The DNA for the CDR3 is TGTGCCAGCTCACGGGGGGGCGGAAGAGATACGCAGTATTTT. Protein: CASSRGGGRDTQYF. The variable domain in full, completed from reference TRBV18 and TRBJ2-3, reads NAGVMQNPRHLVRRRGQEARLRCSPMKGHSHVYWYRQLPEEGLKFMVYLQKENIIDESGMPKERFSAEFPKEGPSILRIQQVVRGDSAAYFCASSRGGGRDTQYFGPGTRLTVL.

The chain has TRBV6-4 and TRBJ2-3; no clear D. V was trimmed by 5 bases and J by 1 base, leaving 16 bases between them. Germline lookup yields CDR1 MRHNA and CDR2 SNTAGT. This CDR3 contains 16 residues. The CDR3 DNA reads as TGTGCCAGCAGTAATAATAAGGGATCACGCACAGATACGCAGTATTTT. Translation gives CASSNNKGSRTDTQYF.

V and J are TRBV5-6 and TRBJ1-1; TRBD1 matches at 7 bases. Germline values: CDR1 SGHDT, CDR2 YYEEEE. The CDR3 length is 15 residues. Trimming took 4 bases from V and 1 from J; bases not matched to a gene: 7. The DNA of the CDR3 is TGTGCCAGCAGCCCACCGGGACAGAAGAACACTGAAGCTTTCTTT. Protein product: CASSPPGQKNTEAFF.

CDR3 loop: CARYLWQDYEQYF. The CDR3, as DNA: TGTGCCAGATACCTTTGGCAGGACTACGAGCAGTACTTC. The chain recombines TRBV9 with TRBJ2-7; D is ambiguous. Trimming left V 8 bases short and J 3 bases short, with 15 bases between. The CDR3 extends over 13 amino acids. Germline V gives CDR1 SGDLS, CDR2 YYNGEE.

This clone was detected once. This sequence joins TRBV7-9 and TRBJ2-3, with D perhaps TRBD1 (5 bases). This CDR3 spans 16 amino acids. CDR1 and CDR2 (germline): SEHNR, FQNEAQ (reference sequence). Deletions cut 4 bases from V and 0 bases from J, with 14 bases between. The DNA for the CDR3 is TGTGCCAGCAGCTGGCCCCAGGGTATCAGCACAGATACGCAGTATTTT. Translated: CASSWPQGISTDTQYF.

This rearrangement joins TRBV6-1 to TRBJ1-2, with D maybe TRBD1 (5 bases). CDR3 length equals 15 residues. Germline V gene data show CDR1 as MNHNS and CDR2 as SASEGT. V dropped 5 bases and J dropped 6 bases, with 19 bases sitting between them. The CDR3 coding sequence is TGTGCCAGCAGTCCCGCAGGGTTCGATCGAGATGGCTACACCTTC. It codes for CASSPAGFDRDGYTF.

This chain uses TRBV5-4 with TRBJ1-1; the D is unclear. Germline assignment: CDR1 SGHNT and CDR2 YYREEE (reference sequence). The ends were cut back, 0 bases at V and 3 bases at J, with 6 bases in the middle. This CDR3 region has 13 residues. The CDR3 sequence is CASSLDMHTEAFF. The DNA of the CDR3 is TGTGCCAGCAGCTTGGATATGCACACTGAAGCTTTCTTT.

The chain carries TRBV7-3 and TRBJ2-7, with TRBD2 matching over 9 bases. This CDR3 is built from 13 residues. CDR1 SGHTA and CDR2 FQGTGA come from the germline V gene. With 5 bases clipped from V and 5 bases from J, the junction kept 4 bases outside the gene matches. CDR3 sequence (DNA): TGTGCCAGCAGCGGGGGACTAGCTGACGAGCAGTACTTC. Residues: CASSGGLADEQYF.

V is TRBV28 and J is TRBJ2-1; TRBD2 matches 10 bases. J was trimmed by 2 bases and V by 6 bases; bases with no gene match: 7. The CDR3 covers 16 residues. CDR1 is MDHEN, CDR2 SYDVKM, per germline. CDR3 bases: TGTGCCAGCAGGACCTTAGCGGGAGGCGCCTACAATGAGCAGTTCTTC. Translation gives CASRTLAGGAYNEQFF. Filled out from reference TRBV28 and TRBJ2-1, the complete variable domain reads DVKVTQSSRYLVKRTGEKVFLECVQDMDHENMFWYRQDPGLGLRLIYFSYDVKMKEKGDIPEGYSVSREKKERFSLILESASTNQTSMYLCASRTLAGGAYNEQFFGPGTRLTVL.